A single sample gave rise to the 5 T cell receptor beta chains below, sequenced in a study of Ad26.COV2.S vaccination and SARS-CoV-2 variants. Treatment reported: roughly 20 received Ad26.COV2.S at low or high dose, single or two shots; about 5 received placebo; per-sample allocation not given. Day 63 following the first vaccine or placebo injection was when the samples were taken. The data were produced by immunoSEQ multiplex PCR, yet TCRdb's version contains in-frame clones alone and is incomplete. The sample lists 300,000 to 400,000 clones, around 86% occurring once. The input for sequencing was peripheral blood, taken in a trial of Ad26.COV2.S vaccine versus placebo. The receptors derive from a person aged 18 to 65 who received the Ad26.COV2.S COVID-19 vaccine or a placebo.

This clone was seen a single time. The rearrangement joins TRBV7-9 to TRBJ2-3; possibly TRBD2 for D (5 bases). Germline V gene sequence: CDR1 SEHNR, CDR2 FQNEAQ (reference sequence). The V and J ends lost 4 bases and 2 bases respectively, with 13 bases between them. The CDR3 loop spans 15 amino acids. Here the CDR3 DNA reads TGTGCCAGCAGCTACCCTAGCAGGCCCACAGATACGCAGTATTTT. Its protein product is CASSYPSRPTDTQYF.

The J gene is TRBJ1-5, the V gene TRBV24-1; 8 nucleotides line up with TRBD1. There are 19 residues in the CDR3. The ends lost 7 bases at V and 5 bases at J; junction bases unmatched: 21. CDR1 is KGHDR, CDR2 SFDVKD, per germline. The CDR3 loop reads CATRVPRTTIFRGHQPQHF. In DNA form, the CDR3 reads TGTGCCACCAGAGTGCCCCGGACAACTATTTTCAGGGGGCATCAGCCCCAGCATTTT.

This chain connects TRBV20-1 to TRBJ1-2, with a possible D match to TRBD1 (6 bases). The CDR3 is 11 amino acids. Germline loops: CDR1 DFQATT, CDR2 SNEGSKA (reference sequence). V dropped 4 bases and J dropped 6 bases, with 9 bases sitting between them. In DNA, the CDR3 is TGCAGTGCTACGACAGGTGATGGCTACACCTTC. This codes for CSATTGDGYTF.

A single count supports this clone. The CDR3 sequence is CASSQITGHRELFF. The CDR3 coding sequence is TGCGCCAGCAGCCAAATCACAGGCCACCGGGAGCTGTTTTTT. The chain is built from TRBV4-1 and TRBJ2-2; possibly TRBD1 for D (5 bases). V lost 2 bases to trimming and J lost 9 bases, with 13 bases between them. CDR3 length equals 14 residues. CDR1 and CDR2 from the germline V gene are MGHRA and YSYEKL.

This clone was counted once. The rearrangement uses TRBV4-3 and TRBJ2-1; TRBD1 agrees at 7 bases. Germline V gives CDR1 LGHNA, CDR2 YSLEER. The CDR3 length is 16 residues. With 1 base clipped from V and 10 bases from J, the junction kept 13 bases outside the gene matches. As DNA, the CDR3 is TGCGCCAGCAGCCAAGGAAGGGACAGATTACAATGGGAGCAGTTCTTC. It yields the protein CASSQGRDRLQWEQFF.